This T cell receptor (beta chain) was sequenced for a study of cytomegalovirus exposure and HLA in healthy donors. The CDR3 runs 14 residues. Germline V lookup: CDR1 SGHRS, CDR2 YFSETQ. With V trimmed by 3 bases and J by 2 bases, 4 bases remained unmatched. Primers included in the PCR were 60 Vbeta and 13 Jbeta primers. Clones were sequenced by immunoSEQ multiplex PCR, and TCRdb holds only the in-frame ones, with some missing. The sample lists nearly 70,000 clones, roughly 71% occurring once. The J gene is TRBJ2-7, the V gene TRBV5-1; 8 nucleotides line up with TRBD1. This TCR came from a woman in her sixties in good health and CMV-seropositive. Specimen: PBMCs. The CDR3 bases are TGCGCCAGCAGCTCCGGGACAGGCACCTACGAGCAGTACTTC. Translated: CASSSGTGTYEQYF. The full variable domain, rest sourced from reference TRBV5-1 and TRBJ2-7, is KAGVTQTPRYLIKTRGQQVTLSCSPISGHRSVSWYQQTPGQGLQFLFEYFSETQRNKGNFPGRFSGRQFSNSRSEMNVSTLELGDSALYLCASSSGTGTYEQYFGPGTRLTVT.